This T cell receptor beta chain came from a study of blood T cell repertoires in COVID-19. Across the study: Researchers got acute and convalescent COVID-19 samples from the United States, Italy and Spain.

Per the original data handling: Amplification of reference gene primers provided the estimated nucleated cell counts. Method: immunoSEQ multiplex PCR; TCRdb's copy keeps in-frame clones and lacks some. V, J and clone size are those of that table, while D and trimming were read from the DNA. The sample lists about 74,000 clones; 90% were seen once. From germline, CDR1 is SEHNR and CDR2 FQNEAQ (reference sequence). V was pared by 2 bases and J by 4 bases, with 3 bases between. The CDR3 runs 12 residues. The source is a man aged 50 to 59 with acute or convalescent COVID-19. This rearrangement joins TRBV7-9 to TRBJ1-3; D remains ambiguous. The material sequenced was peripheral blood. The CDR3 reads CASSLSGNTIYF. The CDR3 DNA reads TGTGCCAGCAGCTTAAGCGGAAACACCATATATTTT.